A selection of T cell receptor beta chains follows, all from one sample in a study of blood T cell repertoires in COVID-19. TCRdb's table, derived via immunoSEQ multiplex PCR, lists solely in-frame clones and lacks some. The sample has 80,000 to 100,000 clones, around 82% seen once. Specimen: peripheral blood. The source is a man in his sixties or seventies with active or convalescent COVID-19. Each CDR3 is given with its conserved first and last residue. The D gene is left open where the match is weak. Part of the rows lack a size; the others show once, few, many or a class for expanded clones.

V gene	J gene	D gene	clone size	CDR3 DNA	CDR3 protein
TRBV7-9	TRBJ1-4	NA	NA	TGTGCCAGCAGCTCGACGGGGGGGCTTACTGAAAAACTGTTTTTT	CASSSTGGLTEKLFF
TRBV5-4	TRBJ2-2	TRBD2	once	TGTGCCAGCAGCACCGGGACTAGGAAGAACACCGGGGAGCTGTTTTTT	CASSTGTRKNTGELFF
TRBV11-3	TRBJ2-1	TRBD2	NA	TGTGCCAGCAGCTTACTTGCGGGGGGGCATTACAATGAGCAGTTCTTC	CASSLLAGGHYNEQFF
TRBV13	TRBJ2-2	NA	NA	TGTGCCAGCAGCCCCGCCCCGGCGGGGAGCTTGAACACCGGGGAGCTGTTTTTT	CASSPAPAGSLNTGELFF
TRBV6-6	TRBJ2-5	NA	few	TGTGCCAGCAGTTACTCTCAGATCCAAGAGACCCAGTACTTC	CASSYSQIQETQYF
TRBV5-6	TRBJ1-1	NA	NA	TGTGCCAGCAGCTTGGATCCGGACACTGAAGCTTTCTTT	CASSLDPDTEAFF
TRBV7-6	TRBJ1-1	NA	NA	TGTGCCAGCAGCACCAGACAAAACACTGAAGCTTTCTTT	CASSTRQNTEAFF
TRBV7-2	TRBJ2-1	TRBD1	NA	TGTGCCAGCAGCTTAGGGTCCCCGGGGACAGGGGTCCCCAATGAGCAGTTCTTC	CASSLGSPGTGVPNEQFF
TRBV14	TRBJ2-3	TRBD2	NA	TGTGCCAGCAGCCCCCGTTACGGCGGGGGGGCCGGGGATACGCAGTATTTT	CASSPRYGGGAGDTQYF
TRBV5-6	TRBJ1-4	NA	NA	TGTGCCAGCAGCTTTGGCAGGGTTCGTGAAAAACTGTTTTTT	CASSFGRVREKLFF
TRBV3-1/TRBV3-2	TRBJ1-2	TRBD1	NA	TGTGCCAGCAGCCAAGATCCCAGGACAGGGTCCCATATCGGTGGCTACACCTTC	CASSQDPRTGSHIGGYTF
TRBV2	TRBJ1-4	NA	NA	TGTGCCAGCAGTGAGGGGATTTGGAGGACAGATAGTGAAAAACTGTTTTTT	CASSEGIWRTDSEKLFF
TRBV18	TRBJ1-1	NA	NA	TGTGCCAGCTCAACGGGGCGGGGGAACACTGAAGCTTTCTTT	CASSTGRGNTEAFF
TRBV15	TRBJ1-4	NA	NA	TGTGCCACCAGCAGAGATATGGGGGCCAACAATTTT	CATSRDMGANNF
TRBV7-9	TRBJ2-7	TRBD1	few	TGTGCCAGCCTTGGTGACAGGGGAGGCGAGCAGTACTTC	CASLGDRGGEQYF
TRBV3-1/TRBV3-2	TRBJ1-3	TRBD1	NA	TGTGCCAGCAGCCAAGGGACAGGTGGAAACACCATATATTTT	CASSQGTGGNTIYF
TRBV20-1	TRBJ1-5	TRBD1	few	TGCAGTGCTAGTCCGGGACAGGGAAGCTATAGCAATCAGCCCCAGCATTTT	CSASPGQGSYSNQPQHF
TRBV10-2	TRBJ1-2	NA	NA	TGCGCCAGCAGGAAACAGGGAGAGGATGGCTACACCTTC	CASRKQGEDGYTF
TRBV7-2	TRBJ1-3	TRBD1	NA	TGTGCCAGCAGCCCGGACAGGGGGCGAACTGGAAACACCATATATTTT	CASSPDRGRTGNTIYF
TRBV19	TRBJ2-1	TRBD2	NA	TGTGCCAGTAGTTCTCCTCTGGGAGGGTCAACGGGTGAGCAGTTCTTC	CASSSPLGGSTGEQFF
TRBV7-3	TRBJ2-5	NA	NA	TGTGCCAGCAGCTTAACAGGGGTCAGTGAGACCCAGTACTTC	CASSLTGVSETQYF
TRBV6-2/TRBV6-3	TRBJ1-1	TRBD1	few	TGTGCCAGCAGTGGACAGGGGAGGGGGACTGAAGCTTTCTTT	CASSGQGRGTEAFF
TRBV18	TRBJ2-1	TRBD2	NA	TGTGCCAGCTCACCGAGGAGGGCTAGCGGGGGTGATGAGCAGTTCTTC	CASSPRRASGGDEQFF
TRBV19	TRBJ2-1	TRBD1	NA	TGTGCCAGTAGACCCGCGCCCGGACAGGGGGAAGAAAATGAGCAGTTCTTC	CASRPAPGQGEENEQFF
TRBV14	TRBJ1-4	TRBD1	few	TGTGCCAGCAGCCTTCAGGGGGTTAATGAAAAACTGTTTTTT	CASSLQGVNEKLFF
TRBV11-1	TRBJ2-3	NA	NA	TGTGCCAGCAGCTTCCTTAGCGATTTTGGCACAGATACGCAGTATTTT	CASSFLSDFGTDTQYF
TRBV6-6	TRBJ2-7	TRBD1	NA	TGTGCCAGCAGTTACAGGGGGCAGGACGAGCAGTACTTC	CASSYRGQDEQYF
TRBV4-1	TRBJ2-2	NA	NA	TGCGCCAGCAGCCAAGGGCCAAACACCGGGGAGCTGTTTTTT	CASSQGPNTGELFF
TRBV9	TRBJ2-1	NA	NA	TGTGCCAGCAGCGTAGGCCCCGACTATGAGCAGTTCTTC	CASSVGPDYEQFF
TRBV27	TRBJ2-2	TRBD1	NA	TGTGCCAGCAGTTTCGGTACAGGGGGCTCCGGGGAGCTGTTTTTT	CASSFGTGGSGELFF
TRBV14	TRBJ2-3	NA	NA	TGTGCCAGCAGCCCTTCTGCGGCCACAGATACGCAGTATTTT	CASSPSAATDTQYF
TRBV19	TRBJ2-1	NA	once	TGTGCCAGTAGCCTTTCTGCGGGGGCTAACAATGAGCAGTTCTTC	CASSLSAGANNEQFF
TRBV11-1	TRBJ1-1	TRBD1	once	TGTGCCAGCAGCTCGAACAGGGGAATGGGAGCTTTCTTT	CASSSNRGMGAFF
TRBV7-3	TRBJ2-3	TRBD2	NA	TGTGCCAGCAGCTTCTTCCTAGCGGGGGGACCAAGCACAGATACGCAGTATTTT	CASSFFLAGGPSTDTQYF
TRBV7-8	TRBJ1-1	NA	NA	TGTGCCAGCAGCTTAGTTTTCCAGAACACTGAAGCTTTCTTT	CASSLVFQNTEAFF
TRBV5-6	TRBJ1-5	NA	NA	TGTGCCAGCAGCATTTCAGGGTTTCAGCCCCAGCATTTT	CASSISGFQPQHF
TRBV5-1	TRBJ2-7	TRBD1	NA	TGCGCCAGCAGCACCGGGACAGGGGGGATGTACGAGCAGTACTTC	CASSTGTGGMYEQYF
TRBV7-8	TRBJ1-5	NA	NA	TGTGCCAGCAGCCTCAGGACGGGGGATAGCAATCAGCCCCAGCATTTT	CASSLRTGDSNQPQHF
TRBV6-1	TRBJ1-6	TRBD1	NA	TGTGCCAGCAGTGATAGGGGCAGGGGGCGAGTTGTTTCACCCCTCCACTTT	CASSDRGRGRVVSPLHF
TRBV18	TRBJ1-6	NA	NA	TGTGCCAGCTCACGGTGGGAGAACTATAATTCACCCCTCCACTTT	CASSRWENYNSPLHF
TRBV5-1	TRBJ2-3	NA	NA	TGCGCCAGCAGCTCCAGGGCGGGCACAGATACGCAGTATTTT	CASSSRAGTDTQYF
TRBV29-1	TRBJ2-3	TRBD2	NA	TGCAGCGGCCAAAGGGTTGGCCCCGGCCTAGCGGGGGGCCGGGGTACGCAGTATTTT	CSGQRVGPGLAGGRGTQYF
TRBV20-1	TRBJ2-5	TRBD2	medium-sized	TGCAGTGCTAGTATAGCGGGGGGCCAAGAGACCCAGTACTTC	CSASIAGGQETQYF
TRBV7-9	TRBJ1-1	TRBD1	NA	TGTGCCAGCAGCTTAGCCTGGGACAGCCCTCGGGCCACTGAAGCTTTCTTT	CASSLAWDSPRATEAFF
TRBV7-9	TRBJ2-6	NA	NA	TGTGCCAGCAGCCCCCGCGACTCTGGGGCCAACGTCCTGACTTTC	CASSPRDSGANVLTF
TRBV25-1	TRBJ2-7	NA	NA	TGTGCCAGCAGTGGACAAGTCGAGCAGTACTTC	CASSGQVEQYF
TRBV12-3/TRBV12-4	TRBJ2-1	NA	NA	TGTGCCAGCAGGTACACGTTATCCAATGAGCAGTTCTTC	CASRYTLSNEQFF
TRBV6-1	TRBJ1-4	TRBD1	NA	TGTGCCAGCAGTGAAAACAAGGGACAGTCTGAAAAACTGTTTTTT	CASSENKGQSEKLFF
TRBV27	TRBJ1-5	NA	NA	TGTGCCAGCAGTCAAGCGACAGGACCCAATCAGCCCCAGCATTTT	CASSQATGPNQPQHF
TRBV10-1	TRBJ1-3	NA	once	TGCGCCAGCAGTGGTTCGGGGGTTTCAGGAAACACCATATATTTT	CASSGSGVSGNTIYF
TRBV15	TRBJ2-5	NA	few	TGTGCCACCAGTAGCAATCCCGAGGGGGAAGAGACCCAGTACTTC	CATSSNPEGEETQYF
TRBV6-4	TRBJ2-1	TRBD1	NA	TGTGCCAGCAGTGACAGACAGGGGTACAATGAGCAGTTCTTC	CASSDRQGYNEQFF
TRBV11-3	TRBJ1-1	NA	NA	TGTGCCAGCAGCTTAGGACAGTCGGTAGCTTTCTTT	CASSLGQSVAFF
TRBV11-2	TRBJ2-5	NA	NA	TGTGCCAGCAGCTTAGATTCGGTAGAGACCCAGTACTTC	CASSLDSVETQYF
TRBV5-1	TRBJ1-5	NA	NA	TGCGCCAGCAGCTTGGCAGGTCAGGGTAATCAGCCCCAGCATTTT	CASSLAGQGNQPQHF